This paragraph covers one T cell receptor (beta chain) sequence. The antigen is not known. This specimen comes from a study of T cells in lung cancer brain metastases. Whole-study context: Most of the 20 patients had a tobacco use history. Study observations and caveats: Unique productive clones were significantly fewer in brain metastases: median around 1,500 versus 5,000. Most clones were lesion-specific, with limited overlap between paired lesions (Morisita around 0.2).

Tumor areas were macrodissected from 4 or 5 deparaffinized, unstained roughly 9.9 um sections guided by marked H&E slides. Method: immunoSEQ multiplex PCR; TCRdb's copy keeps in-frame clones and lacks some. This table holds approximately 5,300 clones, around 90% found once. The sequence came from a woman between 45 and 60 years old with non-small cell lung cancer. The sample was tumor tissue from the primary lung tumor.

CDR3 region: CASSYTETTSDTQYF. CDR3 nucleotide sequence: TGTGCCAGCAGTTACACTGAGACTACCTCAGATACGCAGTATTTT. V gene TRBV6-6 combines with J gene TRBJ2-3; maybe TRBD2 (5 bases). The CDR3 covers 15 residues. The germline V gene has CDR1 MNHNY and CDR2 SVGAGI (reference sequence). The V and J ends lost 2 bases and 4 bases respectively, with 13 bases between them.